This is a list of T cell receptor beta chains from one sample in a study of blood T cell repertoires in COVID-19. Only in-frame clones appear in the TCRdb table, and some are missing; sequencing was by immunoSEQ multiplex PCR. The sample has 150,000 to 250,000 clones; 70% to 85% are singletons. Input material: peripheral blood. These receptors were obtained from a human donor with acute or convalescent COVID-19. The donor label of this sample is uncertain. The CDR3 runs from the conserved cysteine through the conserved F or W. The D gene is left open where the match is weak. A row's size may be missing; if present it is once, few, many or a size class.

>TRBJ2-3|-|TRBV6-4|-
TGTGCCAGCAGTAGCGGAGATACGCAGTATTTT
CASSSGDTQYF
>TRBJ2-1|-|TRBV29-1|-
TGCAGCGTGGGGGGGCAGGGAGGCAATGAGCAGTTCTTC
CSVGGQGGNEQFF
>TRBJ1-3|-|TRBV2|TRBD1
TGTGCCAGCAGCTTTGGACAGGGGGCCGGAGGAAACACCATATATTTT
CASSFGQGAGGNTIYF
>TRBJ1-2|-|TRBV28|TRBD1
TGTGCCAGCAGCGGGACAGTGTATGGCTACACCTTC
CASSGTVYGYTF
>TRBJ1-5|-|TRBV7-6|-
TGTGCCAGCAGCTCGTATAGCAATCAGCCCCAGCATTTT
CASSSYSNQPQHF
>TRBJ1-4|-|TRBV4-3|-
TGCGCCAGCAGCCAAGAACTCGACGGGGGATATGCAACTAATGAAAAACTGTTTTTT
CASSQELDGGYATNEKLFF
>TRBJ2-5|-|TRBV28|TRBD2
TGTGCCAGCAGCCCCAGCGGGACTAGCGGAGAGACCCAGTACTTC
CASSPSGTSGETQYF
>TRBJ2-7|-|TRBV12-3/TRBV12-4|-
TGTGCCAGCAGTTTAAGGCAGGCAGGCGAGCAGTACTTC
CASSLRQAGEQYF
>TRBJ2-6|-|TRBV7-9|-
TGTGCCAGCAGCTTTAGTCTACAGATCTCTGGGGCCAACGTCCTGACTTTC
CASSFSLQISGANVLTF
>TRBJ2-5|-|TRBV19|TRBD2
TGTGCCAGTAGTCCAGGGACTAAAGAGACCCAGTACTTC
CASSPGTKETQYF
>TRBJ2-5|-|TRBV9|-
TGTGCCAGCAGCGTAGGGGGCTTGGGGGAGACCCAGTACTTC
CASSVGGLGETQYF
>TRBJ1-2|-|TRBV15|-
TGTGCCACCAACTCTCAGGGGCACTATGGCTACACCTTC
CATNSQGHYGYTF
>TRBJ1-1|-|TRBV21-1|-
TGTGCCAGCAGCAAGGGACAGGTGGAAACTGAAGCTTTCTTT
CASSKGQVETEAFF
>TRBJ1-1|few|TRBV11-1|-
TGTGCCAGCAGCCCGGCGGTCAGGGTCGCGGCCACTGAAGCTTTCTTT
CASSPAVRVAATEAFF
>TRBJ2-7|-|TRBV27|TRBD2
TGTGCCAGCATCCCCTTAGCGGGAGAATCCCACGAGCAGTACTTC
CASIPLAGESHEQYF
>TRBJ1-1|-|TRBV7-9|-
TGTGCCAGCAGCTCATCAGGGCCCACTGAAGCTTTCTTT
CASSSSGPTEAFF
>TRBJ2-3|-|TRBV7-6|TRBD1
TGTGCCAGCAGCAACAGGGGCCGCACAGATACGCAGTATTTT
CASSNRGRTDTQYF